This T cell receptor beta chain comes out of a study of OX40 agonist ivuxolimab in advanced cancers. On the study more broadly: Intravenous ivuxolimab at 0.01 to 10 mg/kg was given to patients every 2 weeks.

Losses at the gene ends were 0 bases for V and 4 bases for J; bases not matched to a gene: 2. Looked up from germline, CDR1 is LGHNA and CDR2 is YSLEER. This CDR3 has 16 amino acids. Notes on the study in general: At 0.1 to 3.0 mg/kg, CD4+ and CD8+ blood T cells expanded clonally by week 6.

Data came from immunoSEQ multiplex PCR; TCRdb stores just in-frame clones and leaves some out. The sample has around 30,000 clones, roughly 84% seen once; the top ten hold 15% to 20%. This clone was observed once. The antigen is unknown. The chain joins TRBV4-3 to TRBJ2-3, with 12 bases that match TRBD2. The source of this sequence is an adult with an advanced solid tumor such as melanoma, head and neck, liver or kidney cancer. Source: CD4+ or CD8+ T cells sorted from blood, taken in a trial of the OX40 agonist ivuxolimab. The CDR3 protein is CASSQDLAGGPDTQYF. CDR3 coding DNA: TGCGCCAGCAGCCAAGATCTAGCGGGGGGGCCAGATACGCAGTATTTT.